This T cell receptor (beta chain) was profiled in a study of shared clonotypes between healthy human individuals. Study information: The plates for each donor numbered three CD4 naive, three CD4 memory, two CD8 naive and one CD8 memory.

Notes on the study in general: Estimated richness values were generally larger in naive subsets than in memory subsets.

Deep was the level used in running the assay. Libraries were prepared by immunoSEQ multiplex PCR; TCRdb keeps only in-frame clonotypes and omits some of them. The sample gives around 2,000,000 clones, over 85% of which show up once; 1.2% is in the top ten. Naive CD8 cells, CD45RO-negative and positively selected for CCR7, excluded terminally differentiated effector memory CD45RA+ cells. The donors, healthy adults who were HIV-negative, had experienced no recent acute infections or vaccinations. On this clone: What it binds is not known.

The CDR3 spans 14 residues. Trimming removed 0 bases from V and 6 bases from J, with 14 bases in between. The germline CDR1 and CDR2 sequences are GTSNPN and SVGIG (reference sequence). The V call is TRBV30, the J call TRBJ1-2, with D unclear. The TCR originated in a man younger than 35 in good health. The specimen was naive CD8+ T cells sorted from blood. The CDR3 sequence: CAWSVLEIYHGYTF. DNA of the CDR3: TGTGCCTGGAGTGTACTAGAGATTTATCATGGCTACACCTTC.